This TCR beta chain was sequenced for a study of blood T cell repertoires in COVID-19. The assay was immunoSEQ multiplex PCR, and TCRdb's table has in-frame clones only and misses some. The sample lists about 270,000 clones, 86% occurring once. Germline CDR1 reads SGHTS; CDR2 reads YDEGEE. This CDR3 comprises 14 residues. Trimming stripped 3 bases from V and 5 bases from J, with 11 bases between. The V call is TRBV5-8, the J call TRBJ2-2; weak D call: TRBD1 (6 bases). The sequenced material came from peripheral blood. The TCR was taken from an elderly woman with COVID-19, enrolled during active disease. In nucleotides, the CDR3 is TGTGCCAGCAGCTCCTACAGGGAAACCGGGGAGCTGTTTTTT. Amino acids: CASSSYRETGELFF.